These 4 T cell receptor beta chains were sequenced from one sample in a study of T cells after yellow fever vaccination. One entry per CDR3 protein, called by TCRdb with MiXCR from the 5' RACE reads. Altogether 250,000 to 300,000 distinct CDR3 sequences are present, roughly 13% being singletons, with the ten largest covering less than 0.55%. The sequencing used CD4+ T cells sorted from PBMCs, collected 45 days after the yellow fever booster vaccination. Receptor source: a man between 25 and 39 years old who received the YFV17D yellow fever vaccine.

There are a few counts of this clonotype. The chain links TRBV4-3 to TRBJ1-4; weak D call: TRBD1 (6 bases). CDR3 length: 16 amino acids. Germline lookup yields CDR1 LGHNA and CDR2 YSLEER. Trimming took 0 bases from V and 7 from J, leaving 15 bases between them. The CDR3 spells CASSQDRGGVVEKLFF. CDR3 coding DNA: TGCGCCAGCAGCCAAGATCGGGGGGGCGTAGTTGAAAAACTGTTTTTT.

The CDR3 region has the DNA TGTGCCTGGAGGGGAGGACAGGGGCCCGATGAGCAGTTCTTC. This codes for CAWRGGQGPDEQFF. The V gene is TRBV30, the J gene TRBJ2-1; TRBD1 matches 9 bases. The germline V gene has CDR1 GTSNPN and CDR2 SVGIG (reference sequence). There are 14 residues in the CDR3. The J segment lost 8 bases and the V segment lost 3 bases, leaving 8 bases of the junction unmatched.

This clonotype showed up many times. The rearrangement joins TRBV29-1 to TRBJ2-1; TRBD2 matches at 7 bases. The trim removed 4 bases at V and 8 bases at J, leaving 8 bases unmatched. The CDR3 has 13 residues. In germline, CDR1 is SQVTM, CDR2 ANQGSEA. In DNA form, the CDR3 reads TGCAGCGTTGGAGCGGGAAGACGCGATGAGCAGTTCTTC. It yields the protein CSVGAGRRDEQFF.

This clonotype was picked up many times. The chain employs TRBV7-8 and TRBJ2-1, with 12 bases aligning to TRBD2. This CDR3 is built from 16 residues. V lost 1 base and J lost 3; bases outside the gene matches: 1. Germline V gene lookup returns CDR1 SGHVS and CDR2 FQNEAQ. CDR3: CASSLGLAGVYNEQFF. CDR3 DNA sequence: TGTGCCAGCAGCTTAGGACTAGCGGGAGTCTACAATGAGCAGTTCTTC.